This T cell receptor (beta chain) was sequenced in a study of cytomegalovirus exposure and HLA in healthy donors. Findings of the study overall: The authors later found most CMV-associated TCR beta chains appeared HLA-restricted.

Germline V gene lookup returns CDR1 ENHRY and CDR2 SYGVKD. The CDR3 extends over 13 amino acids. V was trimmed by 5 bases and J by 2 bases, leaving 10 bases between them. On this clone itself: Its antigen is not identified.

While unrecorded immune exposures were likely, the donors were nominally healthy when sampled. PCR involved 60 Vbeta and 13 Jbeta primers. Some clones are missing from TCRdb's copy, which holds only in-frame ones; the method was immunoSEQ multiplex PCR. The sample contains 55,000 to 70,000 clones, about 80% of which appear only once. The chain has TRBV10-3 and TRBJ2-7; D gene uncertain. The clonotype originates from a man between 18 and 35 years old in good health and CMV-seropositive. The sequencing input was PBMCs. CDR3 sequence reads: CAISKTDTYEQYF. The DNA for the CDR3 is TGTGCCATCAGTAAGACTGATACCTACGAGCAGTACTTC.